These 18 T cell receptor beta chains originate from one sample sequenced in a study of T cells in Graves' hyperthyroidism and ophthalmopathy. Authors of the study amplified TCR beta CDR3 regions from RNA transcripts. The TCR CDR3 first-round RT-PCR relied on the HTBI primer set. TCRdb re-derived calls from the multiplex PCR reads in MiXCR, one entry per CDR3 protein. The data hold over 250,000 distinct CDR3 sequences, with approximately 15% observed a single time. Sequencing was done on a sample of blood. The receptor source for this set is a woman aged 55-75 years with Graves' ophthalmopathy.

This clonotype was seen at least ten times. The CDR3 loop is CASSSTGTSYEQYF. The CDR3 nucleotides read TGTGCCAGCAGCTCAACAGGGACGTCCTACGAGCAGTACTTC. The J gene is TRBJ2-7, the V gene TRBV7-2, with D maybe TRBD1 (6 bases). V dropped 4 bases and J dropped 1 base, with 11 bases sitting between them. The CDR3 sequence is 14 residues long. Per germline, CDR1 SGHTA and CDR2 FQGNSA.

The chain uses TRBV5-1 and TRBJ2-1, with 7 bases fitting TRBD2. The V segment lost 0 bases and the J segment 9 bases; nucleotides outside the gene matches: 6. The CDR3 is 14 amino acids. Per germline, CDR1 SGHRS and CDR2 YFSETQ. The CDR3 nucleotides read TGCGCCAGCAGCTTGGGGGCATGGGGGGGTGAGCAGTTCTTC. Encoded protein: CASSLGAWGGEQFF.

This clonotype was counted ten times or more. This chain links TRBV5-6 with TRBJ2-7, with a possible D match to TRBD2 (5 bases). The CDR3 has 17 residues. Per germline, CDR1 SGHDT and CDR2 YYEEEE. The V end lost 4 bases, the J end lost 4 bases, and 24 bases lay between the germline ends. CDR3 coding DNA: TGTGCCAGCAGCAGAAAAGCGGCAGGTCGACTCCCGTACGAGCAGTACTTC. This translates into CASSRKAAGRLPYEQYF.

The table lists this clonotype with many counts. The chain uses TRBV7-8 and TRBJ2-4; a possible D gene is TRBD1 (6 bases). V dropped 5 bases and J dropped 0 bases, with 17 bases sitting between them. This CDR3 region has 17 residues. The germline V gene encodes CDR1 SGHVS and CDR2 FQNEAQ. CDR3 nucleotides: TGTGCCAGCAGCCCGGCGGCTACAGGGTTAGCCAAAAACATTCAGTACTTC. Translating it yields CASSPAATGLAKNIQYF.

With regard to this clonotype: One end of the junction fails to match germline, which may point to a read error. The chain carries TRBV6-2 or TRBV6-3 and TRBJ2-2; no firm D call. Germline V lookup: CDR1 MNHEY, CDR2 SVGEGT. This CDR3 region has 13 residues. Here the CDR3 reads CATYRPNTRELFF. The CDR3 region has the DNA TGTGCCACCTACCGACCGAACACCAGGGAGCTGTTTTTT.

The rearrangement links TRBV10-1 to TRBJ2-2; 13 nucleotides match TRBD2. CDR3 length equals 15 residues. The junction had 3 bases not matched to a gene; V was cut back by 6 bases and J by 5 bases. The germline V gene encodes CDR1 WNHNN and CDR2 SYGVQD (reference sequence). The CDR3 region has the DNA TGCGCCAGCAGCACTAGCGGGGGGGCGACCGGGGAGCTGTTTTTT. Translated, it gives CASSTSGGATGELFF.

This clonotype was recorded a few times. This clone may be a read error of a much larger clone one base away. The chain uses TRBV12-3 or TRBV12-4 and TRBJ2-3; D remains ambiguous. The CDR3 is 15 amino acids. Trimming removed 7 bases at V and 1 base at J, with 15 bases between. The CDR3 nucleotides are TGTGCCAGCACCCGGGCCCGCCTGGGCACAGATACGCAGTATTTT. Residues: CASTRARLGTDTQYF.

The rearrangement links TRBV7-9 to TRBJ2-7, with D perhaps being TRBD1 or TRBD2 (5 bases each). The CDR3 has 13 amino acids. The V and J ends lost 7 bases and 2 bases respectively, with 12 bases between them. Germline CDR1 SEHNR, CDR2 FQNEAQ (reference sequence). CDR3 sequence (DNA): TGTGCCAGCACCCGGGACGCAACCTACGAGCAGTACTTC. Encoded protein: CASTRDATYEQYF.

This sequence joins TRBV20-1 and TRBJ2-2; the D gene could be TRBD1 or TRBD2 (7 bases each). Germline lookup yields CDR1 DFQATT and CDR2 SNEGSKA (reference sequence). There are 13 residues in the CDR3. Trimming took off 5 bases at V and 6 bases at J, with 13 bases between the two ends. CDR3: CSAPGGGAGELFF. Written as DNA, the CDR3 is TGCAGTGCTCCAGGGGGGGGGGCCGGGGAGCTGTTTTTT.

This clonotype has ten or more counts. The CDR3 DNA follows: TGTGCCAGCAGCTCGCATTACAGGGTTGAAGCTTTCTTT. It encodes CASSSHYRVEAFF. The V gene is TRBV5-5, the J gene TRBJ1-1, with TRBD1 as a possible D gene (6 bases). Trimming took 3 bases from V and 7 from J, leaving 13 bases between them. This CDR3 contains 13 residues. Germline lookup yields CDR1 SGHKS and CDR2 YYEKEE (reference sequence).

This clonotype was observed a single time. The chain uses TRBV6-7 and TRBJ2-5; 14 nucleotides match TRBD2. TRBV6-7 is annotated as an ORF whose role is uncertain. The CDR3 is 16 amino acids. The ends lost 6 bases at V and 4 bases at J; junction bases unmatched: 7. CDR3 in amino acids: CASRGTSGSLPETQYF. DNA for the CDR3: TGTGCCAGCAGGGGGACTAGCGGGAGTCTTCCAGAGACCCAGTACTTC.

The rearrangement links TRBV27 to TRBJ1-6; D uncertain. CDR3 length: 13 amino acids. Germline V gene lookup returns CDR1 MNHEY and CDR2 SMNVEV (reference sequence). Trimming took off 7 bases at V and 6 bases at J, with 10 bases between the two ends. CDR3: CASTISGNSPLHF. The CDR3 nucleotides read TGTGCCAGCACCATCTCGGGTAATTCACCCCTCCACTTT.

The CDR3 region is CSATRRTGGYTGELFF. The CDR3 nucleotides are TGCAGTGCTACGAGACGGACAGGGGGCTACACCGGGGAGCTGTTTTTT. The chain couples TRBV20-1 to TRBJ2-2, with 11 bases identical to TRBD1. V trimming: 4 bases; J trimming: 3 bases; junction bases outside the gene matches: 7. CDR1 is DFQATT and CDR2 is SNEGSKA in the germline V gene (reference sequence). The CDR3 is made up of 16 amino acids.

Many counts were recorded for this clonotype. The chain employs TRBV7-3 and TRBJ2-3; the D gene is possibly TRBD2 (5 bases). The V and J ends lost 1 base and 3 bases respectively, with 8 bases between them. This CDR3 comprises 14 residues. Germline CDR1 and CDR2: SGHTA and FQGTGA. CDR3 nucleotides: TGTGCCAGCAGCTTAAGCGGGCCGACAGATACGCAGTATTTT. It specifies CASSLSGPTDTQYF.

Turning to this clonotype: One end of the junction fails to match germline, which may point to a read error. This sequence joins TRBV2 and TRBJ2-7; D is possibly TRBD2 (7 bases). From germline, CDR1 is SNHLY and CDR2 FYNNEI. CDR3 length: 13 residues. The CDR3 coding sequence is TGTGCCAGCAGTGGGGGGGGCGCCTACGAGCAGTGCTTC. This gives the protein CASSGGGAYEQCF. Full variable domain (missing parts from reference TRBV2 and TRBJ2-7): EPEVTQTPSHQVTQMGQEVILRCVPISNHLYFYWYRQILGQKVEFLVSFYNNEISEKSEIFDDQFSVERPDGSNFTLKIRSTKLEDSAMYFCASSGGGAYEQCFGPGTRLTVT.

In this sample, this clonotype turned up many times. The chain combines TRBV7-8 with TRBJ2-7; D gene ambiguous. Looked up from germline, CDR1 is SGHVS and CDR2 is FQNEAQ. This CDR3 region has 14 residues. The V end was cut by 5 bases, the J end by 6 bases, with 17 bases between. Here the CDR3 DNA reads TGTGCCAGCAGCCTTACAGCCTCTCGAGGCGAGCAGTACTTC. This encodes CASSLTASRGEQYF.

This clonotype was counted many times. The chain employs TRBV12-3 or TRBV12-4 and TRBJ2-3; D is undetermined. Trimming shortened V by 3 bases and J by 10 bases, and 17 bases separated the two germline ends. The CDR3 extends over 14 amino acids. The CDR3 region has the DNA TGTGCCAGCAGTTTCAGCCACCGGCCAAAGGCGCAGTATTTT. It encodes CASSFSHRPKAQYF.

This sequence joins TRBV19 and TRBJ2-2, with a tentative D call TRBD2 (6 bases). Germline V gene lookup returns CDR1 LNHDA and CDR2 SQIVND (reference sequence). The germline V and J ends were trimmed by 7 bases and 7 bases, with 16 bases remaining between them. The CDR3 is 14 amino acids. The DNA for the CDR3 is TGTGCCAGTACTCCTATGGGCGGGAACGGGGAGCTGTTTTTT. Translated, it gives CASTPMGGNGELFF.